These T cell receptor beta chains were read from a single sample in a study of blood T cell repertoires in COVID-19. Libraries were prepared by immunoSEQ multiplex PCR; TCRdb keeps only in-frame clonotypes and omits some of them. Here the sample spans under 300,000 clones, approximately 86% being singletons. Sequenced sample: peripheral blood. All receptors derive from a human donor in a cohort sampled during active COVID-19. CDR3s include the opening cysteine and the closing phenylalanine or tryptophan. A D gene is named only where the DNA matches it firmly. Only some rows state a clone size, as once, few, many or a class for expanded clones.

clone size,V gene,D gene,J gene,CDR3 protein,CDR3 DNA
-,TRBV27,-,TRBJ1-1,CASSLSVAGEAFF,TGTGCCAGCAGTTTATCAGTAGCTGGTGAAGCTTTCTTT
-,TRBV28,TRBD1,TRBJ2-7,CASSEQGARSYEQYF,TGTGCCAGCAGTGAACAGGGGGCAAGATCCTACGAGCAGTACTTC
-,TRBV28,-,TRBJ1-5,CASSFPEGGVSNQPQHF,TGTGCCAGCAGTTTCCCCGAAGGGGGTGTGAGCAATCAGCCCCAGCATTTT
-,TRBV15,TRBD1,TRBJ2-7,CATSSGGQVNFYEQYF,TGTGCCACCAGCAGTGGCGGACAGGTTAATTTCTACGAGCAGTACTTC
-,TRBV29-1,TRBD2,TRBJ2-1,CSVSAGVSYNEQFF,TGCAGCGTTAGTGCGGGGGTTTCCTACAATGAGCAGTTCTTC
few,TRBV5-1,TRBD1,TRBJ1-5,CASSSGQGSQPQHF,TGCGCCAGCAGCTCCGGACAGGGCAGTCAGCCCCAGCATTTT
-,TRBV5-4,-,TRBJ2-7,CASSYAGTGAYEQYF,TGTGCCAGCAGCTATGCCGGGACGGGAGCCTACGAGCAGTACTTC
-,TRBV28,-,TRBJ1-6,CASSTSGQGNSPLHF,TGTGCCAGCAGTACTTCAGGGCAGGGAAATTCACCCCTCCACTTT
few,TRBV5-4,TRBD1,TRBJ2-1,CASSPRGQYVREQFF,TGTGCCAGCAGCCCGAGGGGACAGTACGTGCGGGAGCAGTTCTTC
-,TRBV20-1,-,TRBJ1-1,CSARGGVGAFF,TGCAGTGCCCGGGGAGGGGTGGGAGCTTTCTTT
-,TRBV10-3,-,TRBJ1-2,CAISEQGSGYTF,TGTGCCATCAGTGAACAGGGTTCTGGCTACACCTTC
-,TRBV14,-,TRBJ2-3,CASSQDGGGKLTDTQYF,TGTGCCAGCAGCCAAGATGGCGGAGGGAAACTCACAGATACGCAGTATTTT
-,TRBV28,-,TRBJ2-5,CASRGQKETQYF,TGTGCCAGCAGAGGACAGAAAGAGACCCAGTACTTC
few,TRBV27,-,TRBJ1-6,CASSFRSYNSPLHF,TGTGCCAGCAGTTTCCGGTCCTATAATTCACCCCTCCACTTT
-,TRBV19,TRBD2,TRBJ2-3,CASSRGLASRTDTQYF,TGTGCCAGTAGTAGGGGACTAGCGAGTCGCACAGATACGCAGTATTTT
-,TRBV19,-,TRBJ2-3,CASSIEAGGTDTQYF,TGTGCCAGTAGTATAGAAGCAGGGGGGACAGATACGCAGTATTTT
-,TRBV2,TRBD1,TRBJ1-3,CATERNAQGMSSGNTIYF,TGTGCCACCGAACGGAACGCACAGGGGATGAGCTCTGGAAACACCATATATTTT
-,TRBV19,TRBD1,TRBJ1-5,CASRGTGGPYSNQPQHF,TGTGCCAGTAGGGGGACAGGGGGCCCTTATAGCAATCAGCCCCAGCATTTT
-,TRBV14,-,TRBJ2-7,CASSLYREAYEQYF,TGTGCCAGCAGTCTCTACAGGGAAGCCTACGAGCAGTACTTC
-,TRBV6-5,-,TRBJ1-3,CASSRGGDENTIYF,TGTGCCAGCAGCCGGGGGGGGGATGAAAACACCATATATTTT
-,TRBV28,-,TRBJ1-4,CASSPGGSNLFEKLFF,TGTGCCAGCAGTCCGGGGGGCAGTAACTTATTCGAAAAACTGTTTTTT
once,TRBV19,TRBD1,TRBJ2-2,CATSPRTGGNTGELFF,TGTGCCACTTCTCCTCGGACAGGAGGTAACACCGGGGAGCTGTTTTTT
-,TRBV30,-,TRBJ1-1,CAWTKGGGTEAFF,TGTGCCTGGACCAAAGGGGGTGGTACTGAAGCTTTCTTT
-,TRBV19,TRBD1,TRBJ1-5,CASTSSEGAWQPQHF,TGTGCCAGTACCTCCTCCGAGGGGGCTTGGCAGCCCCAGCATTTT
-,TRBV28,-,TRBJ2-7,CASSLLASYEQYF,TGTGCCAGCAGTTTACTAGCTTCCTACGAGCAGTACTTC
-,TRBV23-1,-,TRBJ2-2,CASRRDFSDPGELFF,TGCGCCAGCCGCCGGGACTTCAGCGATCCCGGGGAGCTGTTTTTT
-,TRBV12-5,-,TRBJ2-5,CASGFRGSETQYF,TGTGCTAGTGGTTTTAGGGGGTCAGAGACCCAGTACTTC
once,TRBV10-1,-,TRBJ2-3,CASSYVPGADTQYF,TGCGCCAGCAGTTATGTCCCGGGGGCAGATACGCAGTATTTT
many,TRBV19,TRBD1,TRBJ1-1,CASSSYGTGGAETPQAFF,TGTGCCAGTAGTTCATACGGGACAGGGGGCGCCGAAACCCCACAAGCTTTCTTT
once,TRBV10-1,-,TRBJ1-1,CASSVRQNPENTEAFF,TGCGCCAGCAGTGTGAGACAGAACCCGGAGAACACTGAAGCTTTCTTT
-,TRBV7-3,-,TRBJ2-2,CASSLNPPGWGANTGELFF,TGTGCCAGCAGCTTAAACCCGCCCGGGTGGGGCGCGAACACCGGGGAGCTGTTTTTT
-,TRBV5-1,-,TRBJ1-6,CASSGQGDNGSPLHF,TGCGCCAGCAGCGGCCAAGGGGATAACGGTTCACCCCTCCACTTT
-,TRBV5-1,TRBD1,TRBJ1-1,CASSDRQGGTEAFF,TGCGCCAGCAGCGATCGACAGGGAGGCACTGAAGCTTTCTTT
-,TRBV7-9,TRBD1,TRBJ2-5,CASSLTFRDRGRRETQYF,TGTGCCAGCAGCTTAACCTTTCGGGACAGGGGGAGGAGGGAGACCCAGTACTTC
few,TRBV6-5,-,TRBJ2-5,CASSSPPSETQYF,TGTGCCAGCAGCAGTCCCCCTTCGGAGACCCAGTACTTC
-,TRBV5-6,-,TRBJ2-1,CASSPRGLGDEQFF,TGTGCCAGCAGCCCCCGAGGGTTAGGTGATGAGCAGTTCTTC
-,TRBV3-1/TRBV3-2,TRBD2,TRBJ2-7,CASSPTGGEQYF,TGTGCCAGCAGCCCGACCGGGGGGGAGCAGTACTTC
-,TRBV19,TRBD1,TRBJ2-6,CASTFTLQGAGGANVLTF,TGTGCCAGCACCTTCACGCTACAGGGGGCGGGAGGGGCCAACGTCCTGACTTTC
-,TRBV19,TRBD1,TRBJ1-1,CASSTGVATEAFF,TGTGCCAGTAGCACAGGGGTGGCGACTGAAGCTTTCTTT
-,TRBV19,TRBD1,TRBJ2-1,CATSSGTGGYNEQFF,TGTGCCACCTCAAGCGGGACAGGGGGCTACAATGAGCAGTTCTTC